One sample yielded the 14 T cell receptor beta chains listed below, sequenced in a study of CD8+CD57+ T cells in acquired aplastic anemia. Both TCR beta VDJ combination and CDR3 sequence profiling were carried out. Genomic DNA was the template for this profiling. From the reads, TCRdb called clonotypes with MiXCR, one entry per CDR3 protein. Of fewer than 85,000 distinct CDR3 sequences in the sample, about 70% were seen once. Selection for sequencing was limited to patients who had shown CD8+CD57+ cell expansion by flow cytometry. The specimen sequenced was sorted CD4+, CD8+, or CD8+CD57+ T cells (not recorded which) from PBMCs. These receptors were obtained from a human donor with aplastic anemia.

J is TRBJ2-1 and V is TRBV2; D may be TRBD1 or TRBD2 (5 bases each). The germline V gene has CDR1 SNHLY and CDR2 FYNNEI. The V gene lost 6 bases and the J gene lost 7 bases, with 16 bases spanning the gap. This CDR3 has 14 residues. The CDR3 DNA is TGTGCCAGCAGGTCGGGGCCCGCCTCGAATGAGCAGTTCTTC. Its protein is CASRSGPASNEQFF.

Points on this clonotype: One end of the junction does not line up with germline, which may come from a read error. The chain is built from TRBV10-3 and TRBJ2-7, with D tentatively TRBD1 (7 bases). The length of the CDR3 is 15 residues. Germline V CDR1 and CDR2: ENHRY, SYGVKD. The CDR3 sequence is CASSFRQGGIYEQYF. CDR3 bases: TGTGCCAGCAGTTTTAGGCAGGGGGGTATTTACGAGCAGTACTTC.

V and J are TRBV12-3 or TRBV12-4 and TRBJ1-1; D call uncertain. The CDR3 contains 17 residues. V shed 5 bases and J shed 1 base, with 20 bases lying between them. The CDR3 nucleotides are TGTGCCAGCAGTCCGAGTTTGGGGTACGGAAAGAACACTGAAGCTTTCTTT. It is translated as CASSPSLGYGKNTEAFF.

This clonotype was seen once. This chain connects TRBV2 to TRBJ1-4, with 9 bases lining up with TRBD1. This CDR3 region has 14 residues. The junction had 4 bases not matched to a gene; V was cut back by 6 bases and J by 5 bases. From germline, CDR1 is SNHLY and CDR2 FYNNEI. Written as DNA, the CDR3 is TGTGCCAGCAGCGCGGGACAGGGAAATGAAAAACTGTTTTTT. Translation gives CASSAGQGNEKLFF.

V usage is TRBV29-1 and J usage is TRBJ2-2; 7 nucleotides match TRBD1. CDR3 size: 15 residues. Per the germline V gene, CDR1 is SQVTM and CDR2 is ANQGSEA. V was pared by 7 bases and J by 0 bases, with 8 bases of the junction left unmatched. The CDR3 sequence is CSATRGQPNTGELFF. CDR3 nucleotide sequence: TGCAGCGCTACCCGGGGACAGCCGAACACCGGGGAGCTGTTTTTT.

The CDR3 nucleotides read TGTGCCACCAGCAGAGTGACCTTAGGGGCCGAGCAGTACTTC. Translated, it gives CATSRVTLGAEQYF. The gene calls are TRBV15 and TRBJ2-7; maybe TRBD1 (5 bases). Per germline, CDR1 LNHNV and CDR2 YYDKDF (reference sequence). The CDR3 spans 14 residues. With 1 base removed from V and 6 bases from J, the gap between germline ends came to 13 bases.

The chain carries TRBV10-3 and TRBJ1-5; D is ambiguous. The germline CDR1 and CDR2 sequences are ENHRY and SYGVKD. Trimming stripped 4 bases from V and 2 bases from J, with 9 bases between. The CDR3 contains 14 residues. The CDR3 DNA reads as TGTGCCATCAGTGGTAGGACCGGCAATCAGCCCCAGCATTTT. The encoded protein is CAISGRTGNQPQHF.

A remark on this clonotype: The conserved final phenylalanine or tryptophan is absent from the CDR3, which likely points to a read error. The V and J genes are TRBV10-3 and TRBJ2-7; the D is unclear. Trimming took 2 bases from V and 4 from J, leaving 9 bases between them. Germline CDR1 is ENHRY and CDR2 is SYGVKD. The CDR3 totals 13 residues. The chain's CDR3 is CAISEANGYEQYS. The DNA of the CDR3 is TGTGCCATCAGTGAGGCGAATGGGTACGAGCAGTACTCC.

This clonotype was detected many times. The V and J genes are TRBV20-1 and TRBJ2-5; D unresolved. Germline V gene sequence: CDR1 DFQATT, CDR2 SNEGSKA (reference sequence). The CDR3 totals 12 residues. V lost 7 bases and J 4 bases, leaving 13 bases between the germline ends. The CDR3 protein is CSGEDDGETQYF. For the CDR3, the DNA is TGCAGTGGCGAGGACGACGGAGAGACCCAGTACTTC.

The chain has TRBV11-2 and TRBJ2-1; tentatively, D is TRBD2 (5 bases). V was shortened by 1 base and J by 6 bases, with 13 bases between the two germline ends. Germline CDR1 and CDR2: SGHAT and FQNNGV. The length of the CDR3 is 15 residues. CDR3 residues: CASSLVSPGVNEQFF. Written as DNA, the CDR3 is TGTGCCAGCAGCTTAGTAAGTCCCGGGGTCAATGAGCAGTTCTTC.

The chain joins TRBV4-1 to TRBJ1-5; no definite D call. CDR1 MGHRA and CDR2 YSYEKL come from the germline V gene. The V and J ends lost 4 bases and 3 bases respectively, with 10 bases between them. This CDR3 has 14 residues. CDR3 in DNA: TGCGCCAGCAGCCCGATCGAGGACAATCAGCCCCAGCATTTT. It encodes CASSPIEDNQPQHF.

The sample holds a few counts of this clonotype. The rearrangement uses TRBV7-3 and TRBJ2-7; D is unresolved. The CDR3 totals 12 residues. Germline V lookup: CDR1 SGHTA, CDR2 FQGTGA. Trimming stripped 5 bases from V and 5 bases from J, with 10 bases between. The CDR3 nucleotides are TGTGCCAGCAGCAGGGCGATCGACGAGCAGTACTTC. Translation gives CASSRAIDEQYF.

The chain carries TRBV4-1 and TRBJ2-1, with a weak D call TRBD2 (6 bases). The germline V gene encodes CDR1 MGHRA and CDR2 YSYEKL. The CDR3 is 13 residues long. Trimming stripped 4 bases from V and 12 bases from J, with 16 bases between. CDR3 protein: CASSPMNRRGQFF. The CDR3 DNA sequence: TGCGCCAGCAGCCCCATGAACCGGCGGGGGCAGTTCTTC.

This sequence joins TRBV10-3 and TRBJ1-2; D perhaps matches TRBD1 (5 bases). This CDR3 region has 14 residues. Germline V gives CDR1 ENHRY, CDR2 SYGVKD. V was cut by 2 bases and J by 8 bases, with 15 bases left in between. As DNA, the CDR3 is TGTGCCATCAGTGAGGGGGGTCAGACAGACGGCTACACCTTC. Amino acids: CAISEGGQTDGYTF.